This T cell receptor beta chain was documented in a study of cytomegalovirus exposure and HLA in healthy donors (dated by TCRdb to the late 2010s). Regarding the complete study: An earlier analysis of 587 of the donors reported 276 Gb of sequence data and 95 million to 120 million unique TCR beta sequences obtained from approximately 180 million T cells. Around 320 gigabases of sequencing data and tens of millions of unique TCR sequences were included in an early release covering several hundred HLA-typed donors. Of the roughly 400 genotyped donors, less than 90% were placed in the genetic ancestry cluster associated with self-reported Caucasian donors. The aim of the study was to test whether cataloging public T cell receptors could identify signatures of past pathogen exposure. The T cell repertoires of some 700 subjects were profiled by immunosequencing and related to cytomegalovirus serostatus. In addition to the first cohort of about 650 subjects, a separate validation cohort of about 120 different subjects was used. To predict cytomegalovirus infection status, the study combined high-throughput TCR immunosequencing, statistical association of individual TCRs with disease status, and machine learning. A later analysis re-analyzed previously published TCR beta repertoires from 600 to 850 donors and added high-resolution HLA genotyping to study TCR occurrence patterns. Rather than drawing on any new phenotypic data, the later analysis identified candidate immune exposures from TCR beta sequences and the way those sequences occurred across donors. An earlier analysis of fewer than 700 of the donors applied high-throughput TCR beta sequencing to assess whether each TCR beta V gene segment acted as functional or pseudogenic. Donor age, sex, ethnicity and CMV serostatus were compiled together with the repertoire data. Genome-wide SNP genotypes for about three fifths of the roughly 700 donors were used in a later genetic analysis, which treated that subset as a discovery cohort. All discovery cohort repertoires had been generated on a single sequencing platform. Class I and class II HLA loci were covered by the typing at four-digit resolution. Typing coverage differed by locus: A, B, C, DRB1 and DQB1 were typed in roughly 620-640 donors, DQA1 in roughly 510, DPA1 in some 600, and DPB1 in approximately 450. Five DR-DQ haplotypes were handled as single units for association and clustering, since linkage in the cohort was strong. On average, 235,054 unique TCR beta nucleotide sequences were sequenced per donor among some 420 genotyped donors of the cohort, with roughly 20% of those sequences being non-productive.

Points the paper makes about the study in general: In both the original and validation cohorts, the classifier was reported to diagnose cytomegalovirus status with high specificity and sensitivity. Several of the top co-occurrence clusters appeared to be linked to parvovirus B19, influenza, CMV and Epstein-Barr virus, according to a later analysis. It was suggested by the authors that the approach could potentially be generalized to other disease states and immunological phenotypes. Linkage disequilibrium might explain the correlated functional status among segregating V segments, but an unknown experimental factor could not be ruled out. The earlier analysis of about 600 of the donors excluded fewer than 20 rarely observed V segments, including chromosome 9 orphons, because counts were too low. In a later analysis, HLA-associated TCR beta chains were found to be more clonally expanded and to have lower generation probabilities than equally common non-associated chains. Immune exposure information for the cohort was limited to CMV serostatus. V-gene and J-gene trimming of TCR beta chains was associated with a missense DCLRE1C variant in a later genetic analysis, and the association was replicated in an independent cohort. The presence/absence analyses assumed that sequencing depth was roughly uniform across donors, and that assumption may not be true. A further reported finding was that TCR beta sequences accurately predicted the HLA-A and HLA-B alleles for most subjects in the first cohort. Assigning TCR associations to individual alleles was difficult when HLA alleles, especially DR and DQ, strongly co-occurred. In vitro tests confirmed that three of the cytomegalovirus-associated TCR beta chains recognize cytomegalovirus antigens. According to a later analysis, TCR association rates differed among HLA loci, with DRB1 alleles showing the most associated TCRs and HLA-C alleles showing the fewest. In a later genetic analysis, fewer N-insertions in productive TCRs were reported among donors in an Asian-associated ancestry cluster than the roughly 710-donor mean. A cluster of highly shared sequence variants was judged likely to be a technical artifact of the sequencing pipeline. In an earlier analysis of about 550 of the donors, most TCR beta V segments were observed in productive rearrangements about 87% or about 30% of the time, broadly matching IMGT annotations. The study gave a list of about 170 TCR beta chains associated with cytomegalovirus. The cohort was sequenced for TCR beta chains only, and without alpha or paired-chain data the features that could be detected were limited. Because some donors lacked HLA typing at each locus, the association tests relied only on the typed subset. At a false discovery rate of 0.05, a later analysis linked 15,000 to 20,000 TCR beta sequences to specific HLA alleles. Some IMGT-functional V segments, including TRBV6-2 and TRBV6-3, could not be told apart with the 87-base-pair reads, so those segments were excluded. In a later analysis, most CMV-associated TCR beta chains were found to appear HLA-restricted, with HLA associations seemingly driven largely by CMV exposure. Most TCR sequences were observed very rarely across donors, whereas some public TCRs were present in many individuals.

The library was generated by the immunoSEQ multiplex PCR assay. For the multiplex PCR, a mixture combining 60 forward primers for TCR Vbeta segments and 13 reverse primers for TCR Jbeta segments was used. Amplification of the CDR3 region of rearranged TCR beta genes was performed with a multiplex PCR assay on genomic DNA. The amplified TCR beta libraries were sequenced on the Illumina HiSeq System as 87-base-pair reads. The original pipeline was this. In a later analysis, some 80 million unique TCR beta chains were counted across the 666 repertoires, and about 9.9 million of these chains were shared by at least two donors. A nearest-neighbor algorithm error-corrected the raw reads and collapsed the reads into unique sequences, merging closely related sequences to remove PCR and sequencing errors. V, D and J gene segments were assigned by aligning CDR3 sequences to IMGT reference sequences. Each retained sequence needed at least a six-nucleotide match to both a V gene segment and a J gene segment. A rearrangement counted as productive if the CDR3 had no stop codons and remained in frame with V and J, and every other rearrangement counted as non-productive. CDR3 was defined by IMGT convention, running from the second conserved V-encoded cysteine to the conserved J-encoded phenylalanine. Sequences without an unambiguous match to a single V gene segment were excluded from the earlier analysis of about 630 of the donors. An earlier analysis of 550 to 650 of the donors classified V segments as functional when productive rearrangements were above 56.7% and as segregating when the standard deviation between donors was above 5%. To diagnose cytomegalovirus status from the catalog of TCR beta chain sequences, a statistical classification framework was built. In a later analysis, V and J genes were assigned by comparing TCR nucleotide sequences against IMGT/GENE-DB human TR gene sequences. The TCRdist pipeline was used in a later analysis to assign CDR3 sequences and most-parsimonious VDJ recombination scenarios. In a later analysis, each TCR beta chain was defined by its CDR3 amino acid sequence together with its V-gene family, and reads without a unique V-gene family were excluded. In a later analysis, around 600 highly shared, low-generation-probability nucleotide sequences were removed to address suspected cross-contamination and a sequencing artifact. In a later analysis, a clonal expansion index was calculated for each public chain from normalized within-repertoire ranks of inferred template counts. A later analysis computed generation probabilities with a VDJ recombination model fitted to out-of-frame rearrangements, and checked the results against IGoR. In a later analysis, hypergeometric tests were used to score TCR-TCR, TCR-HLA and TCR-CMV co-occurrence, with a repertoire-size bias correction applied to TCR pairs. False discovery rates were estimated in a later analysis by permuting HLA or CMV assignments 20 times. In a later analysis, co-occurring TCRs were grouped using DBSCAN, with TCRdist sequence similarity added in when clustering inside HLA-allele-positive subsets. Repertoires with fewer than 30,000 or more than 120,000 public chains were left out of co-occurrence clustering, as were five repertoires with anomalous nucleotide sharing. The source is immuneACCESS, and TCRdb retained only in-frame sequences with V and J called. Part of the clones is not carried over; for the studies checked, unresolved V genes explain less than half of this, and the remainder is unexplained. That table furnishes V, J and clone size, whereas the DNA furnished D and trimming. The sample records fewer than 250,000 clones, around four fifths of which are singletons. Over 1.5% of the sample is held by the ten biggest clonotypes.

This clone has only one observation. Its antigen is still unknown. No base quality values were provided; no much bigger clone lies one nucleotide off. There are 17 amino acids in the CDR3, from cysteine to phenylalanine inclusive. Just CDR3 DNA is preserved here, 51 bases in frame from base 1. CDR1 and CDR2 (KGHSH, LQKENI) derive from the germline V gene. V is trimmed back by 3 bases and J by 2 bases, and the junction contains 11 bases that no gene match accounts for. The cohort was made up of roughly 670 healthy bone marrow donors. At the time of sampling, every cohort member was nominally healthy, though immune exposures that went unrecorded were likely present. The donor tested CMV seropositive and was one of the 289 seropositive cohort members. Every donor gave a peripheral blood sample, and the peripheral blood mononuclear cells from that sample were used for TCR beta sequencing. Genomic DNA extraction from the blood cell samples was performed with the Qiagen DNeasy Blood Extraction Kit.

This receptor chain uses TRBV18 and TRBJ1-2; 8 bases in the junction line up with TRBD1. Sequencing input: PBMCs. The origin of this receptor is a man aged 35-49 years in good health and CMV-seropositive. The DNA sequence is TGTGCCAGCTCACCGTCTTCAGGGGGCGCGGAGAACTATGGCTACACCTTC. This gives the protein CASSPSSGGAENYGYTF.